A single T cell receptor (beta chain) is shown here with its context. Per the original data handling: From reference gene primer amplification, estimates of nucleated cell counts were derived. Clones were read by immunoSEQ multiplex PCR, and TCRdb kept only the in-frame ones, dropping some. V, J and clone size are taken as reported in that table, and D and trimming were inferred from the DNA itself. The sample yields approximately 260,000 clones, 85% to 90% seen once. This sample was taken from a study of blood T cell repertoires in COVID-19. Sequences were obtained from PBMCs or T cells enriched from blood (not recorded which). This clonotype was sampled from a woman aged 55-69 years who had recovered from COVID-19.

CDR3 DNA sequence: TGTGCCTGGAGTGCGGGGGGAAGTACCGGGGAGCTGTTTTTT. As protein: CAWSAGGSTGELFF. The chain uses TRBV30 and TRBJ2-2; TRBD2 aligns across 7 bases. The J segment lost 5 bases and the V segment lost 1 base, leaving 4 bases of the junction unmatched. Germline assignment: CDR1 GTSNPN and CDR2 SVGIG (reference sequence). The CDR3 is 14 amino acids. Supplemented by reference TRBV30 and TRBJ2-2, the full variable domain reads SQTIHQWPATLVQPVGSPLSLECTVEGTSNPNLYWYRQAAGRGLQLLFYSVGIGQISSEVPQNLSASRPQDRQFILSSKKLLLSDSGFYLCAWSAGGSTGELFFGEGSRLTVL.